A single sample gave rise to the 21 T cell receptor beta chains below, sequenced in a study of T cell repertoires in cytomegalovirus infection. Each CDR3 protein gets one entry after TCRdb re-called the reads with MiXCR. Of about 490,000 distinct CDR3 sequences listed, approximately 15% are singletons. Sequencing was performed on CD8+ T cells from PBMCs. These receptors all come from a human donor in good health (CMV status not recorded). Some clones in this sample may be carry-over from other donors' samples.

This clonotype has only a few counts. The gene calls are TRBV6-1 and TRBJ1-1; D might be TRBD1 (5 bases). The CDR3 loop spans 15 amino acids. V was cut by 6 bases and J by 2 bases, with 16 bases left in between. The germline CDR1 and CDR2 sequences are MNHNS and SASEGT. CDR3 in amino acids: CASRGVSIGNTEAFF. The DNA of the CDR3 is TGTGCCAGCAGAGGGGTGTCTATAGGTAACACTGAAGCTTTCTTT.

Points on this clonotype: One end of the junction does not line up with germline, which may come from a read error. The chain carries TRBV7-2 and TRBJ2-1; D is possibly TRBD1 (5 bases). The CDR3 sequence is 15 residues long. Germline V CDR1 and CDR2: SGHTA, FQGNSA. CDR3 in DNA: TGTGCCAGCAGCCCCTATGCCCGTGCCCTGGATGTGCAGGGCTTC. Residues: CASSPYARALDVQGF.

Remarks on this clonotype: A much bigger clone sits one base away, suggesting this may be a read error. The chain combines TRBV7-9 with TRBJ2-1, with D maybe TRBD2 (5 bases). The germline gives CDR1 SEHNR, CDR2 FQNEAQ (reference sequence). Trimming stripped 4 bases from V and 7 bases from J, with 20 bases between. This CDR3 spans 16 amino acids. The CDR3 nucleotides read TGTGCCAGCAGCTATGTACTAGTGGGAGAAAGGAATGAGCAGTTCTTC. Protein sequence: CASSYVLVGERNEQFF. Looking up the rest from reference TRBV7-9 and TRBJ2-1 gives the full variable domain: DTGVSQNPRHKITKRGQNVTFRCDPISEHNRLYWYRQTLGQGPEFLTYFQNEAQLEKSRLLSDRFSAERPKGSFSTLEIQRTEQGDSAMYLCASSYVLVGERNEQFFGPGTRLTVL.

This clonotype has a handful of counts. This chain links TRBV6-6 with TRBJ1-1, with TRBD1 identical over 8 bases. Germline V gene sequence: CDR1 MNHNY, CDR2 SVGAGI (reference sequence). After removal of 4 bases from V and 2 bases from J, the junction contained 9 bases not matched to a gene. The CDR3 covers 16 residues. The CDR3 region is CASSFTLDRDNTEAFF. Here the CDR3 DNA reads TGTGCCAGCAGTTTTACCTTGGACAGGGACAACACTGAAGCTTTCTTT.

This clonotype was observed a handful of times. The gene calls are TRBV27 and TRBJ1-2; tentatively, D is TRBD1 (5 bases). The germline V and J ends were trimmed by 3 bases and 2 bases, with 13 bases remaining between them. Looked up from germline, CDR1 is MNHEY and CDR2 is SMNVEV (reference sequence). This CDR3 has 15 amino acids. The CDR3 loop reads CASSFGSGTNYGYTF. CDR3 in DNA: TGTGCCAGCAGTTTCGGTTCAGGGACGAACTATGGCTACACCTTC.

This clonotype was seen at least ten times. The J gene is TRBJ2-2, the V gene TRBV20-1; D is uncertain. The CDR3 contains 13 residues. Trimming removed 3 bases at V and 4 bases at J, with 9 bases between. Germline V gene sequence: CDR1 DFQATT, CDR2 SNEGSKA (reference sequence). For the CDR3, the DNA is TGCAGTGCTAGCCTAAGGACCACCGGGGAGCTGTTTTTT. Translated: CSASLRTTGELFF.

This clonotype has a handful of counts. J is TRBJ2-5 and V is TRBV6-5; 7 nucleotides align to TRBD2. This CDR3 contains 13 residues. J was trimmed by 10 bases and V by 0 bases; bases with no gene match: 5. The V gene's germline CDR1 is MNHEY and CDR2 SVGAGI. This CDR3 is CASSYSVGGSQYF. DNA for the CDR3: TGTGCCAGCAGTTACTCGGTGGGGGGGAGCCAGTACTTC.

At least ten counts were recorded for this clonotype. V is TRBV7-9 and J is TRBJ2-1; 7 bases map to TRBD2. The CDR3 consists of 15 residues. With V trimmed by 1 base and J by 4 bases, 4 bases remained unmatched. The germline CDR1 and CDR2 sequences are SEHNR and FQNEAQ (reference sequence). The CDR3 coding sequence is TGTGCCAGCAGCTTAGGGGGAGGGCCGTACAATGAGCAGTTCTTC. It encodes CASSLGGGPYNEQFF.

This clonotype was seen at least ten times. The chain couples TRBV7-9 to TRBJ1-1, with 9 nucleotides matching TRBD1. V shed 4 bases, J shed 1 base, and the junction held 10 bases outside the gene matches. This CDR3 has 17 amino acids. The germline gives CDR1 SEHNR, CDR2 FQNEAQ (reference sequence). CDR3 nucleotide sequence: TGTGCCAGCAGCTCCCACAGGGGGCTGCTTTCGAACACTGAAGCTTTCTTT. Its protein product is CASSSHRGLLSNTEAFF.

Ten or more counts support this clonotype. The V and J genes are TRBV18 and TRBJ2-5, with D possibly being TRBD2 (6 bases). Trimming removed 3 bases from V and 5 bases from J, with 16 bases in between. CDR1 KGHSH and CDR2 LQKENI come from the germline V gene. The CDR3 covers 15 residues. CDR3 nucleotide sequence: TGTGCCAGCTCACCTCGGGACGCCCGGGGGGAGACCCAGTACTTC. This translates into CASSPRDARGETQYF.

CDR3: CSARVTDNSYEQYF. The CDR3 region has the DNA TGCAGTGCTAGAGTAACAGATAACTCCTACGAGCAGTACTTC. The gene calls are TRBV20-1 and TRBJ2-7; no clear D gene. This CDR3 has 14 amino acids. Germline loops: CDR1 DFQATT, CDR2 SNEGSKA (reference sequence). Trimming left V 1 base short and J 0 bases short, with 10 bases between.

This clonotype was detected ten times or more. The chain employs TRBV6-1 and TRBJ1-6; TRBD1 aligns across 7 bases. This CDR3 region has 15 residues. The ends lost 4 bases at V and 2 bases at J; junction bases unmatched: 2. CDR1 and CDR2 from the germline V gene are MNHNS and SASEGT. CDR3 amino acids: CASSGGGAYNSPLHF. The CDR3 DNA sequence: TGTGCCAGCAGTGGAGGGGGCGCCTATAATTCACCCCTCCACTTT.

This chain links TRBV9 with TRBJ2-5; D not resolved. Deletions cut 4 bases from V and 2 bases from J, with 18 bases between. The CDR3 has 16 amino acids. Per the germline V gene, CDR1 is SGDLS and CDR2 is YYNGEE. This CDR3 reads CASSLRASGLQETQYF. The CDR3 DNA sequence: TGTGCCAGCAGCCTCCGGGCCTCGGGCTTGCAAGAGACCCAGTACTTC.

The rearrangement uses TRBV10-2 and TRBJ1-1; D gene ambiguous. Germline loops: CDR1 WSHSY, CDR2 SAAADI. V lost 6 bases and J 10 bases, leaving 12 bases between the germline ends. CDR3 length: 11 residues. CDR3 sequence (DNA): TGCGCCAGCAGATCGGACGGTGGAGCTTTCTTT. Its translation: CASRSDGGAFF.

Turning to this clonotype: At one boundary the junction diverges from the germline segment, which might be a read error. V is TRBV7-3 and J is TRBJ2-3; D remains ambiguous. Looked up from germline, CDR1 is SGHTA and CDR2 is FQGTGA. The CDR3 extends over 14 amino acids. Here the CDR3 reads CASSFVWCTVTPYF. CDR3 in DNA: TGTGCAAGCAGCTTTGTGTGGTGCACAGTTACGCCGTATTTT.

Regarding this clonotype: One end of the junction is discordant with germline, which a read error may explain. V gene TRBV6-2 or TRBV6-3 combines with J gene TRBJ2-2, with a possible D match to TRBD1 (6 bases). CDR1 and CDR2 (germline): MNHEY, SVGEGT. CDR3 size: 13 residues. The CDR3 coding sequence is TGTGCCAGCAGCCCCACGGGGCCAGGGGAGCTGATTTTT. This encodes CASSPTGPGELIF.

This clonotype appeared many times. This sequence joins TRBV7-9 and TRBJ2-1; TRBD2 matches 13 bases. This CDR3 has 19 residues. Germline assignment: CDR1 SEHNR and CDR2 FQNEAQ (reference sequence). With V trimmed by 5 bases and J by 0 bases, 10 bases remained unmatched. CDR3 protein: CASSPTSGRLPSSYNEQFF. The CDR3 DNA is TGTGCCAGCAGCCCGACTAGCGGGAGGCTACCGAGCTCCTACAATGAGCAGTTCTTC. The full variable domain, rest sourced from reference TRBV7-9 and TRBJ2-1, is DTGVSQNPRHKITKRGQNVTFRCDPISEHNRLYWYRQTLGQGPEFLTYFQNEAQLEKSRLLSDRFSAERPKGSFSTLEIQRTEQGDSAMYLCASSPTSGRLPSSYNEQFFGPGTRLTVL.

This clonotype was picked up many times. This chain connects TRBV7-3 to TRBJ2-3, with 7 positions matching TRBD2. CDR1 SGHTA and CDR2 FQGTGA come from the germline V gene. The CDR3 consists of 16 residues. The trim removed 4 bases at V and 4 bases at J, leaving 11 bases unmatched. In nucleotides, the CDR3 is TGTGCCAGCAGCTCGGCTAGCGGATATAGTGCAGATACGCAGTATTTT. Residues: CASSSASGYSADTQYF.

The chain has TRBV10-2 and TRBJ2-7, with TRBD2 identical over 8 bases. CDR1 is WSHSY, CDR2 SAAADI, per germline. Germline trimming cut 2 bases from V and 3 bases from J; bases unmatched to any gene: 6. The CDR3 length is 15 residues. The CDR3 DNA reads TGCGCCAGCAGTGAGGGCTCTGCGGGAGGCTACGAGCAGTACTTC. The encoded protein is CASSEGSAGGYEQYF.

The chain recombines TRBV4-1 with TRBJ2-7, with a weak D call TRBD1 (6 bases). Germline CDR1 reads MGHRA; CDR2 reads YSYEKL. V was trimmed by 3 bases and J by 4 bases, leaving 22 bases between them. The CDR3 has 17 amino acids. This chain's CDR3 is CASSHVTGPGEMYEQYF. CDR3 DNA sequence: TGCGCCAGCAGCCATGTAACGGGCCCAGGGGAGATGTACGAGCAGTACTTC.

The table lists this clonotype with many counts. The genes are TRBV7-6 and TRBJ1-1; TRBD1 matches at 12 bases. This CDR3 spans 18 amino acids. V lost 0 bases and J lost 1; bases outside the gene matches: 6. CDR1 is SGHVS, CDR2 FNYEAQ, per germline. The CDR3 DNA is TGTGCCAGCAGCTTAGCGGGACAGGGGGCGCGGGAGAACACTGAAGCTTTCTTT. The encoded protein is CASSLAGQGARENTEAFF.